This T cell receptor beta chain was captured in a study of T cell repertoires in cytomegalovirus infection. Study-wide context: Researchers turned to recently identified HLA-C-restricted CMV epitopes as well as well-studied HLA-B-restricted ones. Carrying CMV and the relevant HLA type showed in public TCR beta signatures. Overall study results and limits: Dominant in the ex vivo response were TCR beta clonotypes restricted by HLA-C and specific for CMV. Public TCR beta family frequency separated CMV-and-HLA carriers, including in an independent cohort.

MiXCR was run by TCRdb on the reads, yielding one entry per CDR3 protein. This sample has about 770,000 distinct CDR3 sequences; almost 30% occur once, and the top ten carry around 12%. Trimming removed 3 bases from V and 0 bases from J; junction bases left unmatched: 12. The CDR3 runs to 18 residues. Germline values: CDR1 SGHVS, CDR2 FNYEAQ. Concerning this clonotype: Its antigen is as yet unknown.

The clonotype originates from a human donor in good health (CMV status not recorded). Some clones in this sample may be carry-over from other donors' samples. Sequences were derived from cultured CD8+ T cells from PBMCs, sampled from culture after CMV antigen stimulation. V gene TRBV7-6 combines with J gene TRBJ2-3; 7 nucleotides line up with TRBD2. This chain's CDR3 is CASSFGLVGGSSTDTQYF. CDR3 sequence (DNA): TGTGCCAGCAGCTTCGGACTAGTGGGGGGGAGTAGCACAGATACGCAGTATTTT.